The 32 T cell receptor beta chains in this list originate from one sample, sequenced in a study of blood T cells in healthy people across ages. Using a J-beta primer mix together with a sample-barcoded 5' primer, a second PCR was run for roughly 6 to 12 cycles. TCRdb ran MiXCR on the 5' RACE reads and lists one entry per CDR3 protein. The data show approximately 600,000 distinct CDR3 sequences, approximately 59% seen once. Sample: blood. Every receptor here comes from a man aged 55 to 70 in good health.

The chain couples TRBV7-2 to TRBJ2-1; D remains unclear. CDR1 SGHTA and CDR2 FQGNSA come from the germline V gene. The CDR3 has 14 residues. V lost 0 bases to trimming and J lost 0 bases, with 3 bases between them. The CDR3 region is CASSLARSYNEQFF. The CDR3 nucleotides read TGTGCCAGCAGCTTAGCCCGCTCCTACAATGAGCAGTTCTTC.

This clonotype was seen only a few times. The gene calls are TRBV29-1 and TRBJ2-5; D may be TRBD2 (6 bases). The CDR3 covers 12 residues. In germline, CDR1 is SQVTM, CDR2 ANQGSEA. V was pared by 7 bases and J by 5 bases, with 14 bases between. The CDR3 region is CSGLGRGETQYF. CDR3 nucleotide sequence: TGCAGCGGCCTCGGGAGAGGGGAGACCCAGTACTTC.

The chain carries TRBV20-1 and TRBJ1-6; no reliable D call. V was cut by 3 bases and J by 7 bases, with 13 bases left in between. Germline CDR1 and CDR2: DFQATT and SNEGSKA (reference sequence). The CDR3 sequence is 14 residues long. CDR3 sequence (DNA): TGCAGTGCTAGTTTCGGGAGTACAAATTCACCCCTCCACTTT. Translated: CSASFGSTNSPLHF.

The chain combines TRBV20-1 with TRBJ2-3; 7 nucleotides match TRBD2. The CDR3 is 13 residues long. Trimming at V came to 4 bases and at J to 2 bases, leaving 3 bases not matched to a gene. Germline CDR1 reads DFQATT; CDR2 reads SNEGSKA (reference sequence). The CDR3 DNA follows: TGCAGTGCTAAAGCGGGACCCACAGATACGCAGTATTTT. This translates into CSAKAGPTDTQYF.

A few counts support this clonotype. The J gene is TRBJ2-1, the V gene TRBV5-1; TRBD2 might be the D (6 bases). This CDR3 spans 14 amino acids. V was cut by 4 bases and J by 5 bases, with 13 bases left in between. Germline values: CDR1 SGHRS, CDR2 YFSETQ. This CDR3 is CASSPGREHNEQFF. The CDR3 DNA sequence: TGCGCCAGCAGCCCCGGCCGGGAGCACAATGAGCAGTTCTTC.

Worth noting for this clonotype: This may come from a read error, since a much larger clone is one base off. The chain carries TRBV15 and TRBJ2-1, with D tentatively TRBD1 (6 bases). V shed 3 bases and J shed 8 bases, with 14 bases lying between them. This CDR3 is built from 14 residues. In germline, CDR1 is LNHNV, CDR2 YYDKDF (reference sequence). The CDR3: CATSSEQGADEQFF. In DNA form, the CDR3 reads TGTGCCACCAGCAGTGAACAGGGTGCCGATGAGCAGTTCTTC.

V gene TRBV5-1 combines with J gene TRBJ2-3; tentative D call: TRBD2 (5 bases). Germline CDR1 and CDR2: SGHRS and YFSETQ. The CDR3 runs to 15 residues. The V gene lost 2 bases and the J gene lost 0 bases, with 10 bases spanning the gap. This CDR3 reads CASSFPGISTDTQYF. The CDR3 DNA is TGCGCCAGCAGCTTCCCCGGGATTAGCACAGATACGCAGTATTTT.

This chain connects TRBV7-8 to TRBJ1-1, with TRBD1 as a possible D gene (6 bases). The ends were cut back, 5 bases at V and 1 base at J, with 14 bases in the middle. This CDR3 spans 15 amino acids. The germline gives CDR1 SGHVS, CDR2 FQNEAQ. The CDR3 coding sequence is TGTGCCAGCAGCGCCTCAGGGGAGGGGAACACTGAAGCTTTCTTT. As protein: CASSASGEGNTEAFF.

V gene TRBV13 combines with J gene TRBJ2-5; D is ambiguous. The V end was cut by 4 bases, the J end by 4 bases, with 19 bases between. The length of the CDR3 is 16 residues. The germline V gene has CDR1 PRHDT and CDR2 FYEKMQ (reference sequence). The CDR3 loop is CASSSGVGPPGETQYF. CDR3 in DNA: TGTGCCAGCAGCTCAGGCGTCGGGCCCCCGGGAGAGACCCAGTACTTC.

This clonotype was observed a few times. The chain carries TRBV7-9 and TRBJ2-5, with 9 bases matching TRBD2. Trimming took 2 bases from V and 6 from J; bases not matched to a gene: 7. Germline CDR1 is SEHNR and CDR2 is FQNEAQ (reference sequence). The CDR3 contains 15 residues. CDR3 DNA: TGTGCCAGCAGCTTATTCCTAGCGGGGATGCAGACCCAGTACTTC. Protein: CASSLFLAGMQTQYF.

The chain joins TRBV27 to TRBJ1-2; 8 nucleotides align to TRBD1. This CDR3 is built from 14 residues. V trimming: 6 bases; J trimming: 4 bases; junction bases outside the gene matches: 7. Germline V gene lookup returns CDR1 MNHEY and CDR2 SMNVEV (reference sequence). CDR3 loop: CASSSGGEVYGYTF. CDR3 coding DNA: TGTGCCAGCAGCTCAGGGGGCGAGGTCTATGGCTACACCTTC.

V gene TRBV21-1 combines with J gene TRBJ2-1; the listed D gene, TRBD2, was not tested against the DNA. TRBV21-1 is reported as a pseudogene. The CDR3 is 14 residues long. CDR3 nucleotides: TGTGCCAGCAGCAAAGTGGCAGGGAGGAATGAGCAGTTCTTC. Translated, it gives CASSKVAGRNEQFF.

Turning to this clonotype: With a much larger clone just one base away, this may be a read error. The rearrangement joins TRBV2 to TRBJ2-1, with 7 bases fitting TRBD1. V shed 4 bases, J shed 13 bases, and the junction held 13 bases outside the gene matches. Germline CDR1 reads SNHLY; CDR2 reads FYNNEI. The CDR3 totals 14 residues. This chain's CDR3 is CASSVGTVQETQFF. The CDR3 DNA reads TGTGCCAGCAGTGTAGGGACAGTTCAAGAGACCCAGTTCTTC. Supplemented by reference TRBV2 and TRBJ2-1, the full variable domain reads EPEVTQTPSHQVTQMGQEVILRCVPISNHLYFYWYRQILGQKVEFLVSFYNNEISEKSEIFDDQFSVERPDGSNFTLKIRSTKLEDSAMYFCASSVGTVQETQFFGPGTRLTVL.

This clonotype was detected only a few times. The chain carries TRBV12-3 or TRBV12-4 and TRBJ1-2, with 8 positions matching TRBD1. The ends lost 5 bases at V and 4 bases at J; junction bases unmatched: 6. The CDR3 length is 14 residues. This CDR3 reads CASSLRTGLYGYTF. The CDR3 DNA reads as TGTGCCAGCAGTCTCAGGACAGGGCTCTATGGCTACACCTTC.

V usage is TRBV4-1 and J usage is TRBJ1-2; D may be TRBD1 (6 bases). CDR1 and CDR2 from the germline V gene are MGHRA and YSYEKL. This CDR3 is 15 amino acids long. Trimming left V 6 bases short and J 6 bases short, with 20 bases between. CDR3 loop: CASRQGGGRYHGYTF. Here the CDR3 DNA reads TGCGCCAGCAGGCAGGGCGGGGGCCGATACCATGGCTACACCTTC.

This sequence joins TRBV5-1 and TRBJ2-1; no firm D call. V gave up 0 bases and J gave up 10 bases, with 14 bases separating them. The germline V gene encodes CDR1 SGHRS and CDR2 YFSETQ. The CDR3 sequence is 14 residues long. The CDR3 nucleotides read TGCGCCAGCAGCTTGGAAGGCGAGATCTACGAGCAGTTCTTC. Translation gives CASSLEGEIYEQFF.

The chain has TRBV2 and TRBJ2-4; no reliable D call. With the DNA end fitting TRBJ2-7 better, the J assignment may be wrong. Germline CDR1 reads SNHLY; CDR2 reads FYNNEI. The CDR3 totals 12 residues. The CDR3 spells CASRVGSYEQYF. In nucleotides, the CDR3 is TGTGCCAGCAGAGTCGGCAGCTACGAGCAGTACTTC.

The V and J genes are TRBV6-6 and TRBJ1-4; a weak D match, TRBD1 (6 bases). Germline CDR1 is MNHNY and CDR2 is SVGAGI (reference sequence). The CDR3 runs to 17 residues. V dropped 6 bases and J dropped 5 bases, with 22 bases sitting between them. The CDR3 nucleotides are TGTGCCAGCAGCAAACTCCGTAACAGGGCGCCCAATGAAAAACTGTTTTTT. Encoded protein: CASSKLRNRAPNEKLFF.

The chain is built from TRBV29-1 and TRBJ2-2; 8 bases line up with TRBD1. CDR3 length: 12 residues. With V trimmed by 7 bases and J by 5 bases, 3 bases remained unmatched. Germline CDR1 and CDR2: SQVTM and ANQGSEA. The CDR3 here is CSGTGWTGELFF. The DNA for the CDR3 is TGCAGCGGGACAGGGTGGACCGGGGAGCTGTTTTTT.

The chain has TRBV10-3 and TRBJ2-1, with 14 bases lining up with TRBD2. Germline V gene sequence: CDR1 ENHRY, CDR2 SYGVKD. J lost 2 bases, V lost 8 bases, and 5 bases had no gene match. The CDR3 length is 16 residues. In nucleotides, the CDR3 is TGTGCCATCGGGGGGACTAGCGGGGGCCCCTACAATGAGCAGTTCTTC. Residues: CAIGGTSGGPYNEQFF.

The V and J genes are TRBV28 and TRBJ2-1; the D gene is possibly TRBD2 (5 bases). Germline V gives CDR1 MDHEN, CDR2 SYDVKM. This CDR3 region has 14 residues. Deletions cut 7 bases from V and 7 bases from J, with 17 bases between. The DNA for the CDR3 is TGTGCCAGCACCAATCCTCAGGAGGAGAATGAGCAGTTCTTC. Translated, it gives CASTNPQEENEQFF.

The chain uses TRBV5-1 and TRBJ2-1; the D call may be TRBD1 or TRBD2 (7 bases each). The CDR3 has 15 residues. Germline V gives CDR1 SGHRS, CDR2 YFSETQ. V gave up 0 bases and J gave up 8 bases, with 15 bases separating them. This CDR3 is CASSLDARGGDEQFF. The CDR3 DNA reads as TGCGCCAGCAGCTTGGATGCCAGGGGGGGTGATGAGCAGTTCTTC.

The J gene is TRBJ2-6, the V gene TRBV6-4, with D unclear. The CDR3 length is 14 residues. Germline V gene sequence: CDR1 MRHNA, CDR2 SNTAGT. The V gene lost 7 bases and the J gene lost 4 bases, with 11 bases spanning the gap. The DNA for the CDR3 is TGTGCCAGCAAATCTGGGTACGGGGCCAACGTCCTGACTTTC. It codes for CASKSGYGANVLTF.

The rearrangement joins TRBV6-5 to TRBJ2-3; D unresolved. Trimming left V 5 bases short and J 8 bases short, with 14 bases between. Germline V gene lookup returns CDR1 MNHEY and CDR2 SVGAGI. The CDR3 runs to 13 residues. DNA for the CDR3: TGTGCCAGCAGTCCGCCTACATGGGCTACGCAGTATTTT. This encodes CASSPPTWATQYF.

V usage is TRBV29-1 and J usage is TRBJ1-3, with D unclear. Germline lookup yields CDR1 SQVTM and CDR2 ANQGSEA. V gave up 7 bases and J gave up 4 bases, with 17 bases separating them. This CDR3 spans 14 amino acids. CDR3 in amino acids: CSAERGSGGNTIYF. CDR3 nucleotides: TGCAGCGCCGAAAGAGGCTCCGGAGGAAACACCATATATTTT.

Of note for this clonotype: Being one base from a much bigger clone, this may be a read error. The chain couples TRBV14 to TRBJ1-1; the D gene is possibly TRBD1 (6 bases). CDR3 length equals 13 residues. The germline V and J ends were trimmed by 8 bases and 1 base, with 11 bases remaining between them. CDR1 is SGHDN, CDR2 FVKESK, per germline. The CDR3 spells CASGVQGNTEAFF. The CDR3 DNA is TGTGCCAGCGGCGTACAGGGGAACACTGAAGCTTTCTTT. Full variable domain (missing parts from reference TRBV14 and TRBJ1-1): EAGVTQFPSHSVIEKGQTVTLRCDPISGHDNLYWYRRVMGKEIKFLLHFVKESKQDESGMPNNRFLAERTGGTYSTLKVQPAELEDSGVYFCASGVQGNTEAFFGQGTRLTVV.

V gene TRBV20-1 combines with J gene TRBJ2-5, with 9 nucleotides matching TRBD2. J lost 1 base, V lost 3 bases, and 6 bases had no gene match. The germline V gene encodes CDR1 DFQATT and CDR2 SNEGSKA (reference sequence). CDR3 length equals 15 residues. This CDR3 reads CSASVASGAQETQYF. DNA for the CDR3: TGCAGTGCTAGCGTGGCTAGCGGGGCCCAAGAGACCCAGTACTTC.

Comment on this clonotype: The junction shows a germline mismatch at one end, possibly a read error. CDR3 sequence (DNA): TGTGCCACCGCGGCGGGTGGAAGGAATAACTCACCCCTCCACTTT. This encodes CATAAGGRNNSPLHF. V gene TRBV12-3 or TRBV12-4 combines with J gene TRBJ1-6; D ambiguous. This CDR3 region has 15 residues.

This rearrangement joins TRBV20-1 to TRBJ2-7; D may match TRBD1 or TRBD2 (6 bases each). CDR1 and CDR2 from the germline V gene are DFQATT and SNEGSKA (reference sequence). V was trimmed by 3 bases and J by 0 bases, leaving 21 bases between them. This CDR3 contains 17 residues. CDR3 loop: CSASGLGGRGHSYEQYF. The CDR3 DNA reads TGCAGTGCTAGTGGCCTGGGGGGCAGGGGCCACTCCTACGAGCAGTACTTC.

This clonotype has more than one count but fewer than ten. The chain has TRBV10-3 and TRBJ1-2; 9 bases line up with TRBD1. This CDR3 is 14 amino acids long. V was pared by 10 bases and J by 1 base, with 7 bases of the junction left unmatched. Germline-derived CDR1 and CDR2 are ENHRY and SYGVKD. CDR3 bases: TGTGCCACAACCGGACAGGGGAATAACTATGGCTACACCTTC. Residues: CATTGQGNNYGYTF.

The table lists this clonotype with a few counts. The chain has TRBV7-2 and TRBJ2-5; the match to TRBD2 covers 10 bases. Germline V gene lookup returns CDR1 SGHTA and CDR2 FQGNSA. The CDR3 has 15 amino acids. Losses at the gene ends were 4 bases for V and 1 base for J; bases not matched to a gene: 3. CDR3 sequence reads: CASSYVAGGQETQYF. The CDR3 nucleotides read TGTGCCAGCAGCTATGTAGCGGGAGGCCAAGAGACCCAGTACTTC.

J is TRBJ2-6 and V is TRBV29-1; D is undetermined. The V end lost 6 bases, the J end lost 0 bases, and 6 bases lay between the germline ends. The CDR3 covers 13 residues. Germline V gives CDR1 SQVTM, CDR2 ANQGSEA. The CDR3 sequence: CSVGNSGANVLTF. Written as DNA, the CDR3 is TGCAGCGTCGGAAACTCTGGGGCCAACGTCCTGACTTTC.